This TCR beta chain was sequenced during a study of blood T cell repertoires in COVID-19. As for the study in general: COVID-19 samples, acute and convalescent, were from the United States, Italy and Spain. PBMCs, B-cell-depleted T cells, or T cells were the source of the cDNA or gDNA that made up the material.

Authors' processing steps: For nucleated cells, counts were estimated from reference gene primer amplification. TCRdb's copy holds only in-frame clones and misses some; the assay was immunoSEQ multiplex PCR. V, J and clone size reflect that table, while D and trimming were determined from the DNA. The sample carries some 150,000 clones, over 65% recorded once. The CDR3 is 14 amino acids. V gave up 1 base and J gave up 8 bases; unmatched junction bases: 6. Looked up from germline, CDR1 is MNHNS and CDR2 is SASEGT. The sample taken for sequencing was peripheral blood. V usage is TRBV6-1 and J usage is TRBJ1-2, with 8 positions matching TRBD1. The clonotype originates from a man aged 65 to 79 with acute or convalescent COVID-19. This CDR3 reads CASSEVDREKGYTF. The CDR3 coding sequence is TGTGCCAGCAGTGAAGTGGACAGGGAGAAGGGCTACACCTTC.